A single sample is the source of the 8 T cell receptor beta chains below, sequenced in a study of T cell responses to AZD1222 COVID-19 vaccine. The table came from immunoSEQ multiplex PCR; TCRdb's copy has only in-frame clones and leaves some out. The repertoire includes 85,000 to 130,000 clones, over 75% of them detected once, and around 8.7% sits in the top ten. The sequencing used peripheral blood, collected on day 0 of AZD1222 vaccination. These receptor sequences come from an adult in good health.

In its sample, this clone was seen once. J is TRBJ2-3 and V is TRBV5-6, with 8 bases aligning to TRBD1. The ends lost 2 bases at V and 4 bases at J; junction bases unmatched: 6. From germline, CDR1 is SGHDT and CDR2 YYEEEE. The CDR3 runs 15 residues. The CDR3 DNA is TGTGCCAGCAGCTTCGGACAGGGAAGCGCAGATACGCAGTATTTT. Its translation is CASSFGQGSADTQYF.

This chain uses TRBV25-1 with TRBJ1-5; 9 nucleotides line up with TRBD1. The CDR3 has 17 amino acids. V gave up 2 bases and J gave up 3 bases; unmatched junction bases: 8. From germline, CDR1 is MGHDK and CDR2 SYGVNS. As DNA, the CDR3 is TGTGCCAGCAGTGAAGGGGGACAGGGCCTCGTCAATCAGCCCCAGCATTTT. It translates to CASSEGGQGLVNQPQHF. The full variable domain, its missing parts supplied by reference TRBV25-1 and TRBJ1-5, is EADIYQTPRYLVIGTGKKITLECSQTMGHDKMYWYQQDPGMELHLIHYSYGVNSTEKGDLSSESTVSRIRTEHFPLTLESARPSHTSQYLCASSEGGQGLVNQPQHFGDGTRLSIL.

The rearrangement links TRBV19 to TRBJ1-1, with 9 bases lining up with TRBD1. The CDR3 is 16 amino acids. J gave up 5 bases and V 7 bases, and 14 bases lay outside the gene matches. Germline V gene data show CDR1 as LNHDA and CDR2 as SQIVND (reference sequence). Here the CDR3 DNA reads TGTGCCAGTATAATGACAGGGGGTTCAACGAATACTGAAGCTTTCTTT. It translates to CASIMTGGSTNTEAFF. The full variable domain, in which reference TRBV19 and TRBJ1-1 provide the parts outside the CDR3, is DGGITQSPKYLFRKEGQNVTLSCEQNLNHDAMYWYRQDPGQGLRLIYYSQIVNDFQKGDIAEGYSVSREKKESFPLTVTSAQKNPTAFYLCASIMTGGSTNTEAFFGQGTRLTVV.

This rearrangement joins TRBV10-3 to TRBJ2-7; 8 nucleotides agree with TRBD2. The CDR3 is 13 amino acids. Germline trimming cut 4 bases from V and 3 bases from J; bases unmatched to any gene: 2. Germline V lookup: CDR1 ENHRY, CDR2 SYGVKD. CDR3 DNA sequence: TGTGCCATCAGTGCTAGCGGGCTCTACGAGCAGTACTTC. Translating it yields CAISASGLYEQYF.

The CDR3 region is CAWSVSGNTIYF. Written as DNA, the CDR3 is TGTGCCTGGAGTGTTAGTGGAAACACCATATATTTT. The chain recombines TRBV30 with TRBJ1-3, with D unclear. Trimming shortened V by 0 bases and J by 3 bases, and 3 bases separated the two germline ends. The V gene's germline CDR1 is GTSNPN and CDR2 SVGIG (reference sequence). CDR3 size: 12 residues.

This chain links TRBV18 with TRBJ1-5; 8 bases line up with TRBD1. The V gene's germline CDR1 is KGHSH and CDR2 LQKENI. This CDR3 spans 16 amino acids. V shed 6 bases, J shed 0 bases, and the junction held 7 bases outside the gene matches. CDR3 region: CASSSDRGRSNQPQHF. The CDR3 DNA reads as TGTGCCAGCTCCAGCGACAGGGGCCGTAGCAATCAGCCCCAGCATTTT.

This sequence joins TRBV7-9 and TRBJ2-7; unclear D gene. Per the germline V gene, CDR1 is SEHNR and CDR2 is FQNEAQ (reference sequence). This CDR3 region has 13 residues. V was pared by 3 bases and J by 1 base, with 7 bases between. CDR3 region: CASSLPSSYEQYF. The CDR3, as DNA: TGTGCCAGCAGCTTGCCAAGTTCCTACGAGCAGTACTTC.

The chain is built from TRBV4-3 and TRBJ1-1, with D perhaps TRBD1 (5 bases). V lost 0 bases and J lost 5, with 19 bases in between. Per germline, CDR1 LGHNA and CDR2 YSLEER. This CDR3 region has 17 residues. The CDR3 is CASSQEPINLGGTEAFF. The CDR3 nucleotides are TGCGCCAGCAGCCAAGAGCCTATTAACCTGGGGGGAACTGAAGCTTTCTTT.